Below are 13 T cell receptor beta chains sequenced from a single sample in a study of early T cells in non-severe SARS-CoV-2 infection. TCRdb ran MiXCR on the 5' RACE reads and lists one entry per CDR3 protein. This table holds about 98,000 distinct CDR3 sequences, approximately 14% found once. The material sequenced was whole blood. These receptors all come from an adult who was a healthcare worker with PCR-confirmed SARS-CoV-2 infection or an uninfected control (not recorded which).

This clonotype has more than one count but fewer than ten. The J gene is TRBJ1-1, the V gene TRBV21-1. TRBV21-1 represents a pseudogene. The CDR3 is 12 amino acids. In DNA form, the CDR3 reads TGTGCCAGCACCGCCGGAGAGACTGAAGCTTTCTTT. It codes for CASTAGETEAFF.

This clonotype was observed many times. The chain is built from TRBV20-1 and TRBJ2-7; D gene uncertain. Germline CDR1 reads DFQATT; CDR2 reads SNEGSKA (reference sequence). There are 13 residues in the CDR3. Trimming took 4 bases from V and 0 from J, leaving 10 bases between them. The CDR3, as DNA: TGCAGTGCTATCTGGCCCGTCTCCTACGAGCAGTACTTC. Amino acids: CSAIWPVSYEQYF.

This clonotype has a handful of counts. The chain carries TRBV5-1 and TRBJ2-1; 9 bases line up with TRBD1. V shed 1 base and J 4 bases; nucleotides not matched to a gene: 3. CDR1 is SGHRS and CDR2 is YFSETQ in the germline V gene. This CDR3 comprises 15 residues. As DNA, the CDR3 is TGCGCCAGCAGCTTGCAGGGACAGGGATACAATGAGCAGTTCTTC. Translation: CASSLQGQGYNEQFF.

This clonotype was seen only a few times. The chain recombines TRBV14 with TRBJ2-6, with D hard to call. V was shortened by 5 bases and J by 0 bases, with 17 bases between the two germline ends. The CDR3 is 18 residues long. CDR1 is SGHDN, CDR2 FVKESK, per germline. This CDR3 reads CASSSNGLSSSGANVLTF. The DNA of the CDR3 is TGTGCCAGCAGCAGCAATGGATTGTCCTCCTCTGGGGCCAACGTCCTGACTTTC.

This clonotype was counted ten times or more. This chain joins TRBV15 and TRBJ1-5; weak D call: TRBD1 (5 bases). Germline CDR1 LNHNV, CDR2 YYDKDF (reference sequence). Trimming stripped 0 bases from V and 7 bases from J, with 13 bases between. This CDR3 comprises 15 residues. The CDR3 region is CATSRDPGGGQPQHF. The DNA for the CDR3 is TGTGCCACCAGCAGAGATCCGGGGGGAGGACAGCCCCAGCATTTT.

By proportion, this clonotype is medium-sized (0.01 to 0.1%). The chain uses TRBV2 and TRBJ2-2; the match to TRBD1 covers 7 bases. This CDR3 contains 15 residues. Germline V gene data show CDR1 as SNHLY and CDR2 as FYNNEI. With 4 bases clipped from V and 0 bases from J, the junction kept 2 bases outside the gene matches. The CDR3 here is CASSGDSPNTGELFF. CDR3 DNA: TGTGCCAGCAGTGGGGACAGCCCGAACACCGGGGAGCTGTTTTTT.

Ten or more counts support this clonotype. The V and J genes are TRBV11-2 and TRBJ2-7, with D tentatively TRBD2 (6 bases). The CDR3 spans 13 residues. Germline V gene sequence: CDR1 SGHAT, CDR2 FQNNGV. The V gene lost 7 bases and the J gene lost 2 bases, with 12 bases spanning the gap. The CDR3 DNA is TGTGCCAGCACCCCGGGACTCACCTACGAGCAGTACTTC. Translated: CASTPGLTYEQYF.

This clonotype was detected only a few times. The rearrangement links TRBV7-7 to TRBJ2-5, with 16 bases identical to TRBD2. With V trimmed by 5 bases and J by 10 bases, 4 bases remained unmatched. The germline V gene encodes CDR1 SSHAT and CDR2 FNYEAQ (reference sequence). This CDR3 spans 14 amino acids. The CDR3 region has the DNA TGTGCCAGCAGCCCCGGGACTAGCGGGAGGGTCCAGTACTTC. Translated: CASSPGTSGRVQYF.

The chain recombines TRBV2 with TRBJ1-4, with 9 bases aligning to TRBD1. CDR1 SNHLY and CDR2 FYNNEI come from the germline V gene. V dropped 6 bases and J dropped 7; count of bases not matched to a gene: 9. The CDR3 totals 15 residues. CDR3 sequence (DNA): TGTGCCAGCAGAGCCGGACAGGGGCCTGGTGAAAAACTGTTTTTT. It codes for CASRAGQGPGEKLFF.

The chain links TRBV7-2 to TRBJ2-7; D is uncertain. This CDR3 is 14 amino acids long. V was pared by 1 base and J by 2 bases, with 9 bases between. CDR1 is SGHTA and CDR2 is FQGNSA in the germline V gene. In DNA form, the CDR3 reads TGTGCCAGCAGCTTAGTGCAAGGCACCTACGAGCAGTACTTC. Translating gives CASSLVQGTYEQYF.

This chain joins TRBV9 and TRBJ1-1; D is perhaps TRBD1 (6 bases). The CDR3 runs to 15 residues. Germline values: CDR1 SGDLS, CDR2 YYNGEE. Between the trimmed V and J ends, which lost 4 bases and 4 bases, there was a span of 17 bases. The CDR3 loop is CASSPTGGLVTEAFF. The CDR3 DNA sequence: TGTGCCAGCAGCCCGACGGGGGGGCTTGTCACTGAAGCTTTCTTT.

V and J are TRBV6-5 and TRBJ1-6; no clear D gene. Germline CDR1 reads MNHEY; CDR2 reads SVGAGI. V dropped 10 bases and J dropped 2 bases, with 9 bases sitting between them. There are 13 residues in the CDR3. Here the CDR3 DNA reads TGTGCCATCCACACAGCCTATAATTCACCCCTCCACTTT. Protein sequence: CAIHTAYNSPLHF.

This clonotype was counted between two and nine times. The gene calls are TRBV7-2 and TRBJ2-3; unclear D gene. V was clipped by 1 base and J by 1 base, with 9 bases between them. This CDR3 contains 15 residues. Per the germline V gene, CDR1 is SGHTA and CDR2 is FQGNSA. DNA for the CDR3: TGTGCCAGCAGCTTAGTCTCAATAGGCACAGATACGCAGTATTTT. The encoded protein is CASSLVSIGTDTQYF.